This is a list of T cell receptor beta chains from one sample in a study of cytomegalovirus exposure and HLA in healthy donors. Some clones are missing from TCRdb's copy, which holds only in-frame ones; the method was immunoSEQ multiplex PCR. The sample shows tens of thousands of clones, roughly 95% of them seen only once. Sequenced sample: PBMCs. Source of these receptors: a woman aged 18-29 years in good health and CMV-seropositive. CDR3s include the opening cysteine and the closing phenylalanine or tryptophan. A D gene is named only where the DNA matches it firmly.

-	TRBV9	TRBJ2-3	CASSAPSTDTQYF	TGTGCCAGCAGCGCTCCTAGCACAGATACGCAGTATTTT
-	TRBV28	TRBJ1-4	CASSLPQGNEKLFF	TGTGCCAGCAGTTTGCCGCAGGGAAATGAAAAACTGTTTTTT
TRBD1	TRBV30	TRBJ1-4	CAWTKGAGEKLFF	TGTGCCTGGACTAAGGGGGCCGGTGAAAAACTGTTTTTT
-	TRBV12-5	TRBJ2-1	CASGLVARSTSYNEQFF	TGTGCTAGTGGTTTGGTAGCTAGATCCACCTCCTACAATGAGCAGTTCTTC
-	TRBV5-8	TRBJ1-2	CASSPFTDSYGYTF	TGTGCCAGCAGCCCTTTCACCGACTCCTATGGCTACACCTTC
TRBD2	TRBV15	TRBJ2-2	CATSRDRVPGLAFPGELFF	TGTGCCACCAGCAGAGATCGGGTCCCGGGACTAGCGTTTCCCGGGGAGCTGTTTTTT
-	TRBV4-2	TRBJ1-5	CASSQEADVSNQPQHF	TGTGCCAGCAGCCAAGAAGCGGACGTTAGCAATCAGCCCCAGCATTTT
-	TRBV5-8	TRBJ1-4	CASSLRRHMGEKLFF	TGTGCCAGCAGCTTAAGACGACATATGGGTGAAAAACTGTTTTTT
TRBD1	TRBV6-6	TRBJ1-1	CASYRDRGKAEAFF	TGTGCCAGTTACCGGGACAGGGGGAAGGCTGAAGCTTTCTTT
TRBD2	TRBV11-2	TRBJ2-1	CASSLDRASGTHQFF	TGTGCCAGCAGCTTAGATAGGGCTAGCGGGACTCATCAGTTCTTC
-	TRBV30	TRBJ2-1	CAWSASGNYNEQFF	TGTGCCTGGAGCGCCAGCGGAAACTACAATGAGCAGTTCTTC